One and the same sample provided the 6 T cell receptor beta chains below, sequenced in a study of blood T cell repertoires in COVID-19. This table comes from immunoSEQ multiplex PCR, and its TCRdb copy is limited to in-frame clones, with some not included. The table lists 200,000 to 250,000 clones, almost 85% of them singletons. The sequenced sample was peripheral blood. The receptors were gathered from a woman in her sixties or seventies with COVID-19, enrolled during active disease.

The chain combines TRBV6-5 with TRBJ1-2; the D gene is possibly TRBD1 (6 bases). V gave up 6 bases and J gave up 8 bases, with 19 bases separating them. Germline V lookup: CDR1 MNHEY, CDR2 SVGAGI. The CDR3 consists of 14 residues. The DNA of the CDR3 is TGTGCCAGCAGCCCCAGCCGGGACATTGTCGGCTACACCTTC. Translated, it gives CASSPSRDIVGYTF.

The genes are TRBV6-2 or TRBV6-3 and TRBJ2-3, with 7 bases lining up with TRBD2. J gave up 2 bases and V 4 bases, and 6 bases lay outside the gene matches. From germline, CDR1 is MNHEY and CDR2 SVGEGT. The length of the CDR3 is 15 residues. CDR3 coding DNA: TGTGCCAGCAGTTTCGGACTAGACCCCACAGATACGCAGTATTTT. Amino acid sequence: CASSFGLDPTDTQYF.

This sequence joins TRBV4-2 and TRBJ1-2; D is uncertain. The CDR3 covers 16 residues. Trimming cost V 0 bases and J 2 bases, with 13 bases left between them. Germline CDR1 and CDR2: LGHNA and YNFKEQ. In DNA form, the CDR3 reads TGTGCCAGCAGCCAAGATTTGATGGGCAGAAACTATGGCTACACCTTC. Its protein is CASSQDLMGRNYGYTF.

This CDR3 reads CASSLVDGDYGYTF. The CDR3 DNA reads TGTGCCAGCAGCTTGGTTGACGGAGACTATGGCTACACCTTC. V is TRBV5-5 and J is TRBJ1-2, with no clear D. The CDR3 runs 14 residues. Per germline, CDR1 SGHKS and CDR2 YYEKEE (reference sequence). V was shortened by 0 bases and J by 3 bases, with 9 bases between the two germline ends.

The V call is TRBV5-1, the J call TRBJ2-3; weak D call: TRBD2 (5 bases). The V and J ends lost 4 bases and 6 bases respectively, with 33 bases between them. Looked up from germline, CDR1 is SGHRS and CDR2 is YFSETQ. CDR3 length equals 20 residues. This CDR3 is CASSLHRAGNSLSPRDTQYF. The CDR3 DNA reads TGCGCCAGCAGCCTCCACCGGGCCGGGAATTCGTTATCCCCTCGGGATACGCAGTATTTT.

V is TRBV19 and J is TRBJ1-6; D is possibly TRBD1 (6 bases). Germline V CDR1 and CDR2: LNHDA, SQIVND (reference sequence). The CDR3 is 16 amino acids. The V end was cut by 5 bases, the J end by 13 bases, with 24 bases between. CDR3 nucleotides: TGTGCCAGTAGTGCCCCTGGTTATGACAGGTCGCTGCCCCTCCACTTT. This sequence encodes CASSAPGYDRSLPLHF.